This T cell receptor (beta chain) derives from a study of T cell clones after liver transplantation (dated by TCRdb to about 2019). As for the study more broadly: Samples were obtained from ITN030ST, a randomized trial in which withdrawal of immunosuppression was attempted within 2 years of liver transplantation. Donor-reactive T cell clones were identified by TCRbeta sequencing following a pre-transplant mixed lymphocyte reaction and were subsequently tracked in post-transplant blood. Third party-reactive TCRbeta sequences from pre-transplant MLRs were also identified as an antigen-independent comparator for donor-reactive sequences. Three of the eight recipients were HCV-positive; the others were transplanted for non-autoimmune, non-viral indications. The subjects received no induction therapy and were kept on standard immunosuppression until randomization at 12-24 months post-transplant. Tolerance was defined as complete withdrawal of immunosuppression for at least one year without a rise in liver enzymes beyond twice the upper limit of normal. Blood samples were taken pre-transplant, pre-randomization before withdrawal, and post-randomization after full withdrawal or failed withdrawal. Of the 8 liver transplant recipients making up the studied cohort, 3 were classified as tolerant and 5 as non-tolerant.

Unstimulated PBMCs, after thawing, were stained for CD3, CD4 and CD8 and then FACS-sorted into CD3+CD4+ and CD3+CD8+ populations. Randomization to immunosuppression withdrawal applied to every one of the 8 studied subjects. The Qiagen DNeasy Blood and Tissue Kit was used for isolation of genomic DNA. The CDR3 measures 17 amino acids from cysteine to phenylalanine. Only the CDR3 DNA stays, 51 bases, in frame from base 1. V was cut back by 4 bases and J by 1 base, leaving a gap of 17 bases between them. The germline V gene (reference sequence) yields MNHEY for CDR1 and SMNVEV for CDR2. Results the study describes overall, beyond this receptor: Low numbers of available donor cells limited the measurable donor-reactive repertoire in a couple of subjects. Since no allograft tissue specimens were available, donor-reactive T cells may have migrated into the graft instead of being deleted. The conclusions were considered preliminary, being limited by small, heterogeneous patient numbers and non-standardized post-transplant time points. A significant post-transplant decrease in circulating donor-reactive CD4 TCRbeta sequences was observed in most of the 8 subjects, irrespective of tolerance or HCV status. After accounting for repertoire turnover, donor-reactive detection was significantly reduced in 7 of 8 subjects for CD4 and 8 of 8 for CD8. Donor-reactive sequences decreased more than third party-reactive sequences, which suggests partial antigen-specific deletion that was not related to withdrawal success.

A remark on this clone: What antigen it recognizes has not been identified. No base quality values were provided; no much bigger clone lies one nucleotide off.

High-throughput TCRbeta CDR3 sequencing of frozen genomic DNA was performed by immunoSEQ, with PCR amplification, mapping, bias correction and internal controls included. Per the original workflow: Only productive rearrangements were retained, with each unique TCRbeta sequence defined by its CDR3 nucleotide sequence together with its V and J gene. For classification of a sequence as donor-reactive, at least 5-fold expansion in CFSE-low cells relative to unstimulated pre-transplant cells and a frequency of at least 0.01% were required. Per-subject minimum frequency thresholds, based on the lowest-template unstimulated sample, ensured at least 90% detection power. Repertoire turnover was measured by Jensen-Shannon divergence between the top 1000 TCRbeta sequences post- and pre-transplant. Changes in detection of donor-reactive sequences were assessed with two-sided Fisher's exact tests. In its TCRdb copy, this immuneACCESS table keeps in-frame sequences only and misses some clones. Where compared with another copy, unresolved V genes explain less than half of these, and the others have no known cause. V, J and clone size are taken as reported in that table, and D and trimming were inferred from the DNA itself. Counted in this sample were roughly 100,000 clones; about 86% of them appeared once. The top ten clones comprise approximately 3% of the sample.

This specimen consisted of CD4+ T cells from blood, obtained approximately 50 months after liver transplant. This receptor was taken from a human patient who received a liver transplant. After a transplant, not all T cells may be the patient's own; some may come from the graft donor. In this chain, TRBV27 is recombined with TRBJ2-1; the D region possibly corresponds to TRBD2 (6 bases align). The CDR3 loop reads CASSSPGEALSYNEQFF. The bases are TGTGCCAGCAGTTCGCCGGGGGAGGCCCTTTCCTACAATGAGCAGTTCTTC.